Below are 21 T cell receptor beta chains sequenced from a single sample in a study of T cell responses to AZD1222 COVID-19 vaccine. Generated by immunoSEQ multiplex PCR, the TCRdb table keeps only in-frame clones and is missing some. Altogether 140,000 to 150,000 clones are present, 85% to 90% being singletons, with the ten largest covering roughly 1.5%. Source: peripheral blood, taken on day 0 of AZD1222 vaccination. The receptor set was obtained from an adult in good health.

This chain links TRBV6-5 with TRBJ1-5; the match to TRBD1 covers 8 bases. Germline CDR1 and CDR2: MNHEY and SVGAGI. CDR3 length equals 13 residues. Losses at the gene ends were 5 bases for V and 7 bases for J; bases not matched to a gene: 4. The CDR3 loop is CASSKDRVQPQHF. CDR3 sequence (DNA): TGTGCCAGCAGTAAGGACAGGGTGCAGCCCCAGCATTTT.

The rearrangement uses TRBV28 and TRBJ1-4, with D unresolved. The CDR3 extends over 13 amino acids. CDR1 and CDR2 from the germline V gene are MDHEN and SYDVKM. V was trimmed by 7 bases and J by 6 bases, leaving 12 bases between them. CDR3 sequence reads: CASTPGRYEKLFF. The CDR3 DNA follows: TGTGCCAGCACCCCAGGACGGTATGAAAAACTGTTTTTT.

The chain recombines TRBV25-1 with TRBJ1-4, with a weak D call TRBD1 (5 bases). This CDR3 contains 16 residues. From germline, CDR1 is MGHDK and CDR2 SYGVNS. V was shortened by 5 bases and J by 0 bases, with 13 bases between the two germline ends. The CDR3 reads CASSPGTLATNEKLFF. CDR3 coding DNA: TGTGCCAGCAGTCCCGGGACGCTGGCAACTAATGAAAAACTGTTTTTT.

Note on this clone: An end of the junction differs from the germline gene, which may be a read error. The rearrangement links TRBV7-7 to TRBJ2-2, with D maybe TRBD2 (6 bases). The CDR3 consists of 14 residues. Germline loops: CDR1 SSHAT, CDR2 FNYEAQ (reference sequence). The CDR3 here is CASSKTGGTGELFF. The DNA of the CDR3 is TGTGCTAGCAGCAAGACCGGGGGCACCGGGGAGCTGTTTTTT.

V gene TRBV30 combines with J gene TRBJ2-7; maybe TRBD1 (6 bases). Between the trimmed V and J ends, which lost 4 bases and 3 bases, there was a span of 7 bases. CDR1 is GTSNPN and CDR2 is SVGIG in the germline V gene (reference sequence). The CDR3 contains 11 residues. The CDR3 loop is CAWTGVYEQYF. The CDR3, as DNA: TGTGCCTGGACAGGGGTCTACGAGCAGTACTTC.

The count of this clone is one. V usage is TRBV4-1 and J usage is TRBJ1-6; unclear D gene. Germline V gene lookup returns CDR1 MGHRA and CDR2 YSYEKL. With 1 base removed from V and 11 bases from J, the gap between germline ends came to 9 bases. The CDR3 is 13 amino acids. The CDR3 coding sequence is TGCGCCAGCAGCCAAGGAACATCGGCACCCCTCCACTTT. It translates to CASSQGTSAPLHF.

This clone has only one observation. V and J are TRBV14 and TRBJ2-3, with TRBD2 as a possible D gene (6 bases). The V gene lost 10 bases and the J gene lost 4 bases, with 18 bases spanning the gap. Germline values: CDR1 SGHDN, CDR2 FVKESK. CDR3 length equals 14 residues. The CDR3 region has the DNA TGTGCCACCAGTTGGAGGGGAGCCGCAGATACGCAGTATTTT. Its protein is CATSWRGAADTQYF.

The chain combines TRBV5-1 with TRBJ1-1; possibly TRBD1 for D (5 bases). This CDR3 contains 13 residues. Germline lookup yields CDR1 SGHRS and CDR2 YFSETQ. V was trimmed by 0 bases and J by 8 bases, leaving 11 bases between them. Written as DNA, the CDR3 is TGCGCCAGCAGCTTGGGGACGGCAGGGGAAGCTTTCTTT. Protein sequence: CASSLGTAGEAFF.

The chain carries TRBV7-9 and TRBJ1-1; no firm D call. This CDR3 has 15 residues. With 0 bases removed from V and 1 base from J, the gap between germline ends came to 9 bases. The V gene's germline CDR1 is SEHNR and CDR2 FQNEAQ (reference sequence). The CDR3 is CASSLAVGKNTEAFF. The CDR3 coding sequence is TGTGCCAGCAGCTTAGCGGTGGGCAAGAACACTGAAGCTTTCTTT.

This clone was recorded a few times. This chain uses TRBV5-1 with TRBJ2-7; 12 bases agree with TRBD2. The CDR3 sequence is 17 residues long. Germline V gene data show CDR1 as SGHRS and CDR2 as YFSETQ. The V segment lost 3 bases and the J segment 0 bases; nucleotides outside the gene matches: 7. This CDR3 reads CASSSLLAGGSSYEQYF. CDR3 nucleotides: TGCGCCAGCAGCTCCCTACTAGCGGGGGGCTCCTCCTACGAGCAGTACTTC.

The CDR3 DNA reads as TGTGCCAGCACTGGGGCAGGGACTTCCTACGAGCAGTACTTC. This sequence encodes CASTGAGTSYEQYF. This chain links TRBV5-5 with TRBJ2-7, with D possibly TRBD2 on 6 matching bases. Germline assignment: CDR1 SGHKS and CDR2 YYEKEE (reference sequence). The CDR3 consists of 14 residues. V dropped 6 bases and J dropped 1 base, with 14 bases sitting between them.

V usage is TRBV13 and J usage is TRBJ2-7; a weak D match, TRBD1 (6 bases). The V gene's germline CDR1 is PRHDT and CDR2 FYEKMQ (reference sequence). With 0 bases removed from V and 0 bases from J, the gap between germline ends came to 9 bases. The CDR3 covers 15 residues. The CDR3 loop reads CASSLGTGSSYEQYF. The CDR3 DNA follows: TGTGCCAGCAGCTTAGGGACAGGAAGCTCCTACGAGCAGTACTTC.

The chain couples TRBV11-2 to TRBJ1-2; TRBD1 is a possible D gene (5 bases). Germline V gene data show CDR1 as SGHAT and CDR2 as FQNNGV. Trimming pared 4 bases from V and 2 bases from J, leaving 11 bases between. This CDR3 spans 14 amino acids. CDR3 sequence: CASSSLQGNYGYTF. The DNA of the CDR3 is TGTGCCAGCAGCTCCCTGCAGGGAAACTATGGCTACACCTTC.

V and J are TRBV5-1 and TRBJ2-6, with 7 bases fitting TRBD1. Germline CDR1 reads SGHRS; CDR2 reads YFSETQ. Trimming cost V 4 bases and J 3 bases; bases outside gene matches: 4. The CDR3 consists of 15 residues. This chain's CDR3 is CASSENRGGANVLTF. In DNA form, the CDR3 reads TGCGCCAGCAGCGAAAACAGGGGTGGGGCCAACGTCCTGACTTTC.

The rearrangement uses TRBV6-4 and TRBJ2-1; 7 nucleotides line up with TRBD2. The CDR3 extends over 16 amino acids. V shed 6 bases, J shed 7 bases, and the junction held 15 bases outside the gene matches. Per germline, CDR1 MRHNA and CDR2 SNTAGT. The CDR3 coding sequence is TGTGCCAGCAGCCTGAGCGGGATCAATGCAGAGAATGAGCAGTTCTTC. Its translation is CASSLSGINAENEQFF.

This sequence joins TRBV7-9 and TRBJ2-1; a possible D gene is TRBD2 (5 bases). The germline V gene encodes CDR1 SEHNR and CDR2 FQNEAQ (reference sequence). Trimming took off 1 base at V and 7 bases at J, with 14 bases between the two ends. The CDR3 totals 15 residues. CDR3 sequence reads: CASSLGRTPKNEQFF. CDR3 DNA sequence: TGTGCCAGCAGCTTAGGCAGGACTCCAAAAAATGAGCAGTTCTTC. Full variable domain (outside the CDR3, taken from reference TRBV7-9 and TRBJ2-1): DTGVSQNPRHKITKRGQNVTFRCDPISEHNRLYWYRQTLGQGPEFLTYFQNEAQLEKSRLLSDRFSAERPKGSFSTLEIQRTEQGDSAMYLCASSLGRTPKNEQFFGPGTRLTVL.

The V gene is TRBV5-1, the J gene TRBJ1-4; 8 nucleotides line up with TRBD1. The CDR3 length is 16 residues. Germline V gene lookup returns CDR1 SGHRS and CDR2 YFSETQ. Trimming removed 5 bases from V and 9 bases from J; junction bases left unmatched: 15. CDR3 in amino acids: CASRDLSGQGAKKLFF. The CDR3 coding sequence is TGCGCCAGCAGGGACCTATCCGGGCAGGGGGCCAAAAAACTGTTTTTT.

The chain joins TRBV5-6 to TRBJ2-7, with unresolved D. The CDR3 totals 11 residues. The V end was cut by 4 bases, the J end by 3 bases, with 5 bases between. Germline assignment: CDR1 SGHDT and CDR2 YYEEEE. CDR3 sequence reads: CASSLGYEQYF. CDR3 in DNA: TGTGCCAGCAGCCTGGGCTACGAGCAGTACTTC.

The V and J genes are TRBV5-1 and TRBJ1-3; D ambiguous. This CDR3 has 16 amino acids. Germline CDR1 and CDR2: SGHRS and YFSETQ. V shed 1 base and J shed 2 bases, with 13 bases lying between them. CDR3 nucleotide sequence: TGCGCCAGCAGCTTGCTGGGGTCTCAGGCTGGAAACACCATATATTTT. This translates into CASSLLGSQAGNTIYF.

CDR3 sequence (DNA): TGTGCCAGCAGCTTAGACAATCAGCCCCAGCATTTT. This translates into CASSLDNQPQHF. The rearrangement joins TRBV7-9 to TRBJ1-5; the D is unclear. The ends were cut back, 1 base at V and 3 bases at J, with 1 base in the middle. Germline CDR1 is SEHNR and CDR2 is FQNEAQ (reference sequence). The CDR3 loop spans 12 amino acids.

The chain joins TRBV2 to TRBJ2-2; 7 nucleotides line up with TRBD2. J lost 11 bases, V lost 8 bases, and 5 bases had no gene match. CDR1 and CDR2 (germline): SNHLY, FYNNEI. The CDR3 spans 11 residues. The CDR3 bases are TGTGCCAGCGGGGGGGATGGAGAGCTGTTTTTT. Its protein is CASGGDGELFF.